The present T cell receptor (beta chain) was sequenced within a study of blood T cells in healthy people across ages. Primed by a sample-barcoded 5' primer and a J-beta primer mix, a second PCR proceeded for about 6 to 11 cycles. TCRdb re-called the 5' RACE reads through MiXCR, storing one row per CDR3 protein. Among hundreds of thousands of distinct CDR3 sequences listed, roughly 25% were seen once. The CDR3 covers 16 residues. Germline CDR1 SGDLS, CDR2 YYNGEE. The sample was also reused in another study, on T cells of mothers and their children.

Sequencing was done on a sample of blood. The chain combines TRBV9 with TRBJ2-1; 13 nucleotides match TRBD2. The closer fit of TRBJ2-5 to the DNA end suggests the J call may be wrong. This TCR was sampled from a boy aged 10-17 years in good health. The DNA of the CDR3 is TGTGCCAGCAGCGTAGGAACTAGCGGGGGGGTAGAGACCCAGTACTTC. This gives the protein CASSVGTSGGVETQYF.